The 10 T cell receptor beta chains in this list originate from one sample, sequenced in a study of control samples from healthy donors and cancer patients. Clones were sequenced by immunoSEQ multiplex PCR, and TCRdb holds only the in-frame ones, with some missing. The repertoire includes about 10,000 clones, roughly 90% of them detected once, and under 25% sits in the top ten. Sequencing input: PBMCs. These receptors were taken from a man aged 60-69 years with colorectal cancer.

The CDR3 DNA is TGCGCCAGCCGACCGGGTAACAATGAGCAGTTCTTC. This codes for CASRPGNNEQFF. V and J are TRBV5-1 and TRBJ2-1; D call uncertain. Germline CDR1 reads SGHRS; CDR2 reads YFSETQ. Trimming took 7 bases from V and 5 from J, leaving 10 bases between them. The CDR3 is 12 amino acids.

The chain is built from TRBV19 and TRBJ2-5; tentatively, D is TRBD2 (7 bases). Trimming removed 3 bases at V and 5 bases at J, with 13 bases between. Germline CDR1 and CDR2: LNHDA and SQIVND (reference sequence). The CDR3 extends over 14 amino acids. CDR3 loop: CASSMGGAGETQYF. In nucleotides, the CDR3 is TGTGCCAGTAGTATGGGGGGGGCAGGCGAGACCCAGTACTTC. The full variable domain, its missing parts supplied by reference TRBV19 and TRBJ2-5, is DGGITQSPKYLFRKEGQNVTLSCEQNLNHDAMYWYRQDPGQGLRLIYYSQIVNDFQKGDIAEGYSVSREKKESFPLTVTSAQKNPTAFYLCASSMGGAGETQYFGPGTRLLVL.

The chain links TRBV6-5 to TRBJ1-5; 8 bases line up with TRBD1. This CDR3 has 14 residues. The V segment lost 6 bases and the J segment 2 bases; nucleotides outside the gene matches: 3. In germline, CDR1 is MNHEY, CDR2 SVGAGI. The CDR3 DNA follows: TGTGCCAGCAGCCTACAGGGGGGCAATCAGCCCCAGCATTTT. It specifies CASSLQGGNQPQHF.

V usage is TRBV28 and J usage is TRBJ2-1; 7 bases map to TRBD2. Germline V gene sequence: CDR1 MDHEN, CDR2 SYDVKM. The CDR3 consists of 17 residues. V was pared by 2 bases and J by 0 bases, with 7 bases of the junction left unmatched. Here the CDR3 DNA reads TGTGCCAGCAGTTTAGGGTCGGGGACTATCTCCTACAATGAGCAGTTCTTC. Residues: CASSLGSGTISYNEQFF.

To note about this clone: A read error may produce the germline difference seen at one junction end. The gene calls are TRBV7-7 and TRBJ2-5; tentative D call: TRBD2 (7 bases). The germline CDR1 and CDR2 sequences are SSHAT and FNYEAQ (reference sequence). This CDR3 is built from 16 residues. CDR3 DNA: TGTGCTAGCAGCTCGAGGGGGGGCGGCCATGGCGAGACCCAGTACTTC. As protein: CASSSRGGGHGETQYF.

A note on this clone: Other DNA sequences in the same sample also yield this CDR3. This chain uses TRBV12-3 or TRBV12-4 with TRBJ1-5; maybe TRBD1 (5 bases). V was pared by 6 bases and J by 13 bases, with 16 bases between. This CDR3 spans 12 amino acids. In nucleotides, the CDR3 is TGTGCCAGCAGACAAGAACTAGGGACGCAGCATTTT. Its translation is CASRQELGTQHF.

The chain joins TRBV11-3 to TRBJ2-5, with TRBD2 matching 8 bases. Losses at the gene ends were 5 bases for V and 2 bases for J; bases not matched to a gene: 4. The CDR3 is made up of 14 amino acids. Germline values: CDR1 SGHNT, CDR2 YENEEA. CDR3 in DNA: TGTGCCAGCAGCCCGGGGGGGGGTCAAGAGACCCAGTACTTC. This translates into CASSPGGGQETQYF. The whole variable domain, filled in from reference TRBV11-3 and TRBJ2-5, reads EAGVVQSPRYKIIEKKQPVAFWCNPISGHNTLYWYLQNLGQGPELLIRYENEEAVDDSQLPKDRFSAERLKGVDSTLKIQPAELGDSAVYLCASSPGGGQETQYFGPGTRLLVL.

The gene calls are TRBV27 and TRBJ1-1; D is possibly TRBD1 (6 bases). The germline CDR1 and CDR2 sequences are MNHEY and SMNVEV (reference sequence). The CDR3 extends over 16 amino acids. V was shortened by 5 bases and J by 5 bases, with 21 bases between the two germline ends. This CDR3 is CASSRLTGGRETEAFF. Written as DNA, the CDR3 is TGTGCCAGCAGTCGTTTGACGGGGGGGCGGGAGACTGAAGCTTTCTTT.

The V gene is TRBV18, the J gene TRBJ2-7; 9 nucleotides agree with TRBD2. Trimming took 4 bases from V and 3 from J; bases not matched to a gene: 4. The CDR3 length is 14 residues. CDR1 and CDR2 (germline): KGHSH, LQKENI. CDR3 protein: CASSLAGADYEQYF. CDR3 bases: TGTGCCAGCTCACTAGCGGGGGCGGACTACGAGCAGTACTTC.

The V and J genes are TRBV28 and TRBJ2-7, with a weak D call TRBD1 (6 bases). V shed 7 bases and J shed 2 bases, with 18 bases lying between them. CDR1 is MDHEN and CDR2 is SYDVKM in the germline V gene. The CDR3 totals 15 residues. CDR3 nucleotides: TGTGCCAGCAACCCTGGACAGTCACATACCTACGAGCAGTACTTC. Its protein product is CASNPGQSHTYEQYF.